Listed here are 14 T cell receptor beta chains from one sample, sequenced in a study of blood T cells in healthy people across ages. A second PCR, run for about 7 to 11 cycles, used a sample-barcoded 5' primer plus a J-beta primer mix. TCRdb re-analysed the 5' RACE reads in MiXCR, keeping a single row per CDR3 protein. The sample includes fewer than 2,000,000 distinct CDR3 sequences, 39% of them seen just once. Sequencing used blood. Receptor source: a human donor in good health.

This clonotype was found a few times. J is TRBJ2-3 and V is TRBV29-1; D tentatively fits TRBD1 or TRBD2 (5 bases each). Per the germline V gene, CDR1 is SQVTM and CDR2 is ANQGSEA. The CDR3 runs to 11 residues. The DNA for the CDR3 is TGCGGGGGAGCTAGCACAGATACGCAGTATTTT. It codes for CGGASTDTQYF.

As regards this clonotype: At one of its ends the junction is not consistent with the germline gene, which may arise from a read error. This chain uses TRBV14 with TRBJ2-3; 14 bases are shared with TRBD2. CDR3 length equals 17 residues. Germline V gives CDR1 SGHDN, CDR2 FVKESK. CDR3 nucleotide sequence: TGTGCCAGCAGCCGAGGACTAGCGGGGGGCCTAACAGATACGCAATATTTT. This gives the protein CASSRGLAGGLTDTQYF. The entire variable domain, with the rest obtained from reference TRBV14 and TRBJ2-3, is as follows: EAGVTQFPSHSVIEKGQTVTLRCDPISGHDNLYWYRRVMGKEIKFLLHFVKESKQDESGMPNNRFLAERTGGTYSTLKVQPAELEDSGVYFCASSRGLAGGLTDTQYFGPGTRLTVL.

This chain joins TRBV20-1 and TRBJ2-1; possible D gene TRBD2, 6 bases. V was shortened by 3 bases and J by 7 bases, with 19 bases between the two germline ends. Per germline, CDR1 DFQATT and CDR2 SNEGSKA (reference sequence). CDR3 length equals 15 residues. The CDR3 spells CSASPEDWGRNEQFF. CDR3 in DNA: TGCAGTGCTAGTCCGGAGGACTGGGGGAGGAATGAGCAGTTCTTC.

The DNA for the CDR3 is TGTGCCAGCACCCCGGGACAGGTCACGGAGACCCAGCATTTT. It translates to CASTPGQVTETQHF. The chain uses TRBV12-3 or TRBV12-4 and TRBJ1-5, with 8 positions matching TRBD1. The V and J ends lost 7 bases and 11 bases, in that order; junction bases with no gene match: 13. This CDR3 is built from 14 residues.

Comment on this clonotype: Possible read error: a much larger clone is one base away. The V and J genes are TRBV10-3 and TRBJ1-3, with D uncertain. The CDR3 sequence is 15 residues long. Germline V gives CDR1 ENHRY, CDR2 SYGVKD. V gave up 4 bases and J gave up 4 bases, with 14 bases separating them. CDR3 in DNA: TGTGCCATCAGTGGGTCTGTCATAAGAGGAAACACCATATATTTT. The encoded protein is CAISGSVIRGNTIYF.

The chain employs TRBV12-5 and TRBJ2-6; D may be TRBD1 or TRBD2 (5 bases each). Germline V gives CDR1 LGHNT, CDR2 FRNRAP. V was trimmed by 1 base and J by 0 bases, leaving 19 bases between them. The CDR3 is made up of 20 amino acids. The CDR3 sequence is CASGLAYGAVKYSGANVLTF. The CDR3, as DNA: TGTGCTAGTGGTTTGGCCTACGGGGCTGTAAAGTACTCTGGGGCCAACGTCCTGACTTTC.

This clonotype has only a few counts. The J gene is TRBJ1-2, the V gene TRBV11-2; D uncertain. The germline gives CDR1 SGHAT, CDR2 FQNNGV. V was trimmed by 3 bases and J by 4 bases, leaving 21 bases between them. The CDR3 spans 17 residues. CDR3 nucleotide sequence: TGTGCCAGCAGCTTTCCGGGCAGCGCTGGAGTCAGCTATGGCTACACCTTC. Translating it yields CASSFPGSAGVSYGYTF. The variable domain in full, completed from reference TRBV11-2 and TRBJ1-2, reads EAGVAQSPRYKIIEKRQSVAFWCNPISGHATLYWYQQILGQGPKLLIQFQNNGVVDDSQLPKDRFSAERLKGVDSTLKIQPAKLEDSAVYLCASSFPGSAGVSYGYTFGSGTRLTVV.

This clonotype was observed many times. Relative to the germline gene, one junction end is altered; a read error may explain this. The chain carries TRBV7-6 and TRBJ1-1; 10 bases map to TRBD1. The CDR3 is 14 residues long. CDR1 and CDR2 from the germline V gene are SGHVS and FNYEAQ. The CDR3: CASSLAGTGAAAFF. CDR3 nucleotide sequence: TGTGCCAGCAGCCTAGCTGGGACAGGGGCAGCAGCTTTCTTT.

The CDR3 reads CSARLAFDSYEQYF. The CDR3, as DNA: TGCAGTGCTAGACTAGCGTTTGACTCCTACGAGCAGTACTTC. The chain couples TRBV20-1 to TRBJ2-7; weak D call: TRBD2 (6 bases). Germline lookup yields CDR1 DFQATT and CDR2 SNEGSKA (reference sequence). The V gene lost 2 bases and the J gene lost 0 bases, with 11 bases spanning the gap. The length of the CDR3 is 14 residues.

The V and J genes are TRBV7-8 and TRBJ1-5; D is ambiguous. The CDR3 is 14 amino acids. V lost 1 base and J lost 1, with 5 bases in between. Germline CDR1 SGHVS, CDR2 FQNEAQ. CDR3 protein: CASSLERSNQPQHF. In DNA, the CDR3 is TGTGCCAGCAGCTTAGAAAGAAGCAATCAGCCCCAGCATTTT.

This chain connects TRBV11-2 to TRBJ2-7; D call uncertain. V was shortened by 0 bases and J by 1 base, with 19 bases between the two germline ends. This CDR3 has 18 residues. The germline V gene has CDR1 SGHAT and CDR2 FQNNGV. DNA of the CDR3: TGTGCCAGCAGCTTAGATAGCCTAGGGATACATCTGTCCTACGAGCAGTACTTC. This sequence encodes CASSLDSLGIHLSYEQYF.

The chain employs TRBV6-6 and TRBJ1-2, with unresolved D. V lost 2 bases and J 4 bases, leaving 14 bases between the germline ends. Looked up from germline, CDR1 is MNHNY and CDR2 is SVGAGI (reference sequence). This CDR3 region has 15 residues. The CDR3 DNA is TGTGCCAGCAGTTACGTGGAGGTCGGGAGCTATGGCTACACCTTC. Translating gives CASSYVEVGSYGYTF.

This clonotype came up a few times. The CDR3 protein is CASRGAGGYTF. Here the CDR3 DNA reads TGTGCCAGCAGAGGTGCGGGCGGCTACACCTTC. The rearrangement joins TRBV7-9 to TRBJ1-2, with no clear D. The CDR3 spans 11 residues. The V gene's germline CDR1 is SEHNR and CDR2 FQNEAQ (reference sequence). The germline V and J ends were trimmed by 6 bases and 8 bases, with 10 bases remaining between them. The whole variable domain, remainder taken from reference TRBV7-9 and TRBJ1-2, is DTGVSQNPRHKITKRGQNVTFRCDPISEHNRLYWYRQTLGQGPEFLTYFQNEAQLEKSRLLSDRFSAERPKGSFSTLEIQRTEQGDSAMYLCASRGAGGYTFGSGTRLTVV.

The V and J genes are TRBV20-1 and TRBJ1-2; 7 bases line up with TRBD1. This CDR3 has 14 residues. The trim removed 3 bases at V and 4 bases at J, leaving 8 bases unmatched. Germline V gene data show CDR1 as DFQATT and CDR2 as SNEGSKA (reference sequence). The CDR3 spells CSASRDRESYGYTF. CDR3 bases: TGCAGTGCTAGTCGAGACAGGGAGAGCTATGGCTACACCTTC.